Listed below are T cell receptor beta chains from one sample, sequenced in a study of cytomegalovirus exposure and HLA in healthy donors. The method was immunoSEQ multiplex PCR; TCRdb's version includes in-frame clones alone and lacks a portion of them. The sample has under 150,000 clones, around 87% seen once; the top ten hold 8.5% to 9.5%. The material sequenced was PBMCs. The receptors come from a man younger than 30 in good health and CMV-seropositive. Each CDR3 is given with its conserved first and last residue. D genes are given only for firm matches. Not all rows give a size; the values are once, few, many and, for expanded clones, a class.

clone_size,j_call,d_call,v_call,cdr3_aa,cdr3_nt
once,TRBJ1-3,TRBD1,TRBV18,CASSLAQGADGNTIYF,TGTGCCAGCTCACTGGCACAGGGGGCGGATGGAAACACCATATATTTT
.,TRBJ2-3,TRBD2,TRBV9,CASSTPALAGISDTQYF,TGTGCCAGCAGCACCCCAGCGCTAGCGGGAATATCAGATACGCAGTATTTT
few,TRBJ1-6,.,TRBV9,CASSVVPGEPLHF,TGTGCCAGCAGCGTAGTTCCCGGTGAACCCCTCCACTTT
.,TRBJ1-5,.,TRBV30,CAWGNRVRQPQHF,TGTGCCTGGGGTAACAGGGTGCGACAGCCCCAGCATTTT
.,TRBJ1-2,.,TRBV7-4,CASRLRGRAPNYGYTF,TGTGCCAGCAGGTTAAGGGGGAGGGCACCGAACTATGGCTACACCTTC
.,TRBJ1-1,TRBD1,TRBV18,CASSQGQKNTEAFF,TGTGCCAGCTCACAGGGACAGAAGAACACTGAAGCTTTCTTT
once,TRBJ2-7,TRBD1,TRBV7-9,CASSLGRNRDRGYEQYF,TGTGCCAGCAGCTTAGGACGGAACCGGGACAGGGGCTACGAGCAGTACTTC
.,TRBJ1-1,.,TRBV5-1,CASSQQGMNTEAFF,TGCGCCAGCAGCCAGCAGGGTATGAACACTGAAGCTTTCTTT
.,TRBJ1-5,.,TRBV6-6,CASSYVGGGDQPQHF,TGTGCCAGCAGTTACGTCGGGGGGGGAGATCAGCCCCAGCATTTT
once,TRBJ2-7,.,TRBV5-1,CASSLDGSGSSYEQYF,TGCGCCAGCAGCTTGGATGGTTCAGGCAGCTCCTACGAGCAGTACTTC
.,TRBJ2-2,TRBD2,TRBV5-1,CASSFGTSGRAYNGELFF,TGCGCCAGCAGCTTCGGGACTAGCGGGAGGGCCTACAACGGGGAGCTGTTTTTT
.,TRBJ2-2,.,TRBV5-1,CASSLSGANTGELFF,TGCGCCAGCAGCTTGTCGGGGGCGAACACCGGGGAGCTGTTTTTT
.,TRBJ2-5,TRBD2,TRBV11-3,CASSWSSGRADRETQYF,TGTGCCAGCAGCTGGTCTAGCGGGAGGGCCGATAGGGAGACCCAGTACTTC
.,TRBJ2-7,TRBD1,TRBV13,CASSLGTAYEQYF,TGTGCCAGCAGCCTCGGGACAGCCTACGAGCAGTACTTC
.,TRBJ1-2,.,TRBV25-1,CASRDPKTGNTF,TGTGCCAGCAGGGACCCCAAAACAGGGAACACCTTC
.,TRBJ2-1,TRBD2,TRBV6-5,CASSALAGGPNEQFF,TGTGCCAGCAGTGCACTAGCGGGGGGGCCTAATGAGCAGTTCTTC
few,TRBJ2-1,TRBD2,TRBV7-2,CASSKTGTTNRAGRGEQFF,TGTGCCAGCAGCAAAACCGGGACTACAAATAGAGCTGGTCGGGGTGAGCAGTTCTTC